A selection of T cell receptor beta chains follows, all from one sample in a study of blood T cell repertoires in COVID-19. Assay used: immunoSEQ multiplex PCR; TCRdb lists only in-frame clones, some missing. The profile shows approximately 350,000 clones, about nine tenths of them singletons. Sequencing was performed on peripheral blood. The receptors shown here come from a woman between 65 and 79 years old with COVID-19, enrolled during active disease. Each CDR3 is given with its conserved first and last residue. Fields, in order: J gene, clone size, V gene, D gene, CDR3 protein, CDR3 DNA. A D gene is named only where the DNA matches it firmly. Clone sizes are given selectively: once, few, many, or a class where the clone is expanded.

>TRBJ2-5|once|TRBV4-1|-
CASSQEGLGEAQYF
TGCGCCAGCAGCCAAGAAGGTCTGGGAGAGGCCCAGTACTTC
>TRBJ1-2|-|TRBV27|TRBD1
CASSPRTGALYGYTF
TGTGCCAGCAGTCCCCGGACAGGAGCCCTCTATGGCTACACCTTC
>TRBJ2-7|-|TRBV30|-
CAWSAGSRGYEQYF
TGTGCCTGGTCCGCCGGGAGTAGAGGCTACGAGCAGTACTTC
>TRBJ1-2|-|TRBV5-6|TRBD1
CASTLFDRGGIYGYTF
TGTGCCAGCACCCTTTTTGACAGGGGAGGGATCTATGGCTACACCTTC
>TRBJ1-2|-|TRBV10-2|-
CASSEYGQTINYGYTF
TGCGCCAGCAGTGAGTACGGACAGACCATTAACTATGGCTACACCTTC
>TRBJ1-5|-|TRBV7-2|-
CASSPLRGRSNQPQHF
TGTGCCAGCAGCCCCTTAAGGGGGAGAAGCAATCAGCCCCAGCATTTT
>TRBJ2-3|-|TRBV4-3|-
CASSQVGTTDTQYF
TGCGCCAGCAGCCAAGTTGGCACCACAGATACGCAGTATTTT
>TRBJ1-5|-|TRBV7-2|-
CASSLGRGSNQPQHF
TGTGCCAGCAGCTTAGGGAGGGGAAGCAATCAGCCCCAGCATTTT
>TRBJ2-5|-|TRBV10-3|TRBD1
CAISRTGLKETQYF
TGTGCCATCAGCCGGACAGGGCTTAAAGAGACCCAGTACTTC
>TRBJ1-1|-|TRBV10-1|-
CASSEGGDTEAFF
TGCGCCAGCAGTGAAGGCGGGGACACTGAAGCTTTCTTT
>TRBJ1-1|-|TRBV5-1|-
CASSPSGEMNTEAFF
TGCGCCAGCAGCCCCTCAGGGGAGATGAACACTGAAGCTTTCTTT